A selection of T cell receptor beta chains follows, all from one sample in a study of blood T cell repertoires in COVID-19. The assay was immunoSEQ multiplex PCR, and TCRdb's table has in-frame clones only and misses some. The table records under 40,000 clones, 85% to 95% of them present only once. Sequenced material: peripheral blood. Every receptor here comes from a man in his 60s with active or convalescent COVID-19. Both conserved end residues are part of each CDR3. The D gene is left open where the match is weak. Size is stated for part of the rows, as once, few or many counts, or as a class when the clone is expanded.

CDR3 length	V gene	clone size	J gene	D gene	CDR3 DNA	CDR3 protein
13	TRBV28	NA	TRBJ2-7	TRBD1	TGTGCCACCGGGACAGGGGGTCCCTACGAGCAGTACTTC	CATGTGGPYEQYF
14	TRBV21-1	NA	TRBJ1-2	NA	TGTGCCAGCAGCAATATACAGGTGTTCTATGGCTACACCTTC	CASSNIQVFYGYTF
14	TRBV2	NA	TRBJ2-3	TRBD1	TGTGCCAGCAGTGAACAGGGGGGCACAGATACGCAGTATTTT	CASSEQGGTDTQYF
14	TRBV18	NA	TRBJ1-4	NA	TGTGCCAGCTCACCAGCAGGGGTAAATGAAAAACTGTTTTTT	CASSPAGVNEKLFF
15	TRBV9	NA	TRBJ2-3	NA	TGTGCCAGCAGCGGGGACACCCTCCCCACAGATACGCAGTATTTT	CASSGDTLPTDTQYF
16	TRBV7-2	NA	TRBJ2-6	TRBD1	TGTGCCAGCAGCCCTAACAGGGGTTCTGGGGCCAACGTCCTGACTTTC	CASSPNRGSGANVLTF
16	TRBV11-2	NA	TRBJ1-6	TRBD1	TGTGCCAGCAGCTTAGCAGGACAGGGCGCATATTCACCCCTCCACTTT	CASSLAGQGAYSPLHF
17	TRBV3-1/TRBV3-2	NA	TRBJ2-1	TRBD1	TGTGCCAGCAGCCAGGATCAGGTCAGGGGGCGAGGCAATGAGCAGTTCTTC	CASSQDQVRGRGNEQFF
16	TRBV7-2	NA	TRBJ2-2	TRBD1	TGTGCCAGCAGCCTCCTCGGGACAGGGAACACCGGGGAGCTGTTTTTT	CASSLLGTGNTGELFF
14	TRBV2	NA	TRBJ2-4	TRBD1	TGTGCCAGCAGGGACAGGGTCGCCAAAAACATTCAGTACTTC	CASRDRVAKNIQYF
15	TRBV6-6	NA	TRBJ2-7	TRBD2	TGTGCCAGCAGTTATTCAGGTAGCGGGGGGGGCGAGCAGTACTTC	CASSYSGSGGGEQYF
13	TRBV10-3	NA	TRBJ1-1	TRBD1	TGTGCCCTGGGGACAGGGCGTGGAACTGAAGCTTTCTTT	CALGTGRGTEAFF
15	TRBV28	NA	TRBJ1-6	NA	TGTGCCAGCAGCCCTACCCACTTGGATAATTCACCCCTCCACTTT	CASSPTHLDNSPLHF
15	TRBV2	once	TRBJ2-5	TRBD2	TGTGCCAGCAGTGGCCAGCGGGGGGGCTCACAGACCCAGTACTTC	CASSGQRGGSQTQYF
17	TRBV3-1/TRBV3-2	NA	TRBJ2-2	NA	TGTGCCAGCAGCCAAGATCCAGGGTCCATAGGGCCCGGGGAGCTGTTTTTT	CASSQDPGSIGPGELFF
17	TRBV28	NA	TRBJ2-2	NA	TGTGCCAGCAGTTTAGTGGGGGCGCAAGGACGAATCGGGGAGCTGTTTTTT	CASSLVGAQGRIGELFF
15	TRBV5-6	once	TRBJ2-1	NA	TGTGCCAGCAGCTTTGGTCCCAGCTCCTACAATGAGCAGTTCTTC	CASSFGPSSYNEQFF
15	TRBV6-5	NA	TRBJ2-7	NA	TGTGCCAGCAGTTACTCGTATTCAGGGTTCAACGAGCAGTACTTC	CASSYSYSGFNEQYF
12	TRBV18	NA	TRBJ2-7	NA	TGTGCCAGCTCACGGGACAACTACGAGCAGTACTTC	CASSRDNYEQYF
13	TRBV7-3	NA	TRBJ1-2	TRBD1	TGTGCCAGCAGCTCCTCACAGGGGGAGGGCTACACCTTC	CASSSSQGEGYTF
19	TRBV27	NA	TRBJ2-2	TRBD2	TGTGCCAGCAGTTCCCCCCACGGGACTAGCGGTTTGGAAACCGGGGAGCTGTTTTTT	CASSSPHGTSGLETGELFF
13	TRBV12-3/TRBV12-4	once	TRBJ1-2	TRBD1	TGTGCCAGCAGTTTCACAGGGGGCTATGGCTACACCTTC	CASSFTGGYGYTF
16	TRBV19	NA	TRBJ2-3	TRBD2	TGTGCCAGTAGTACGGGACTAGCGGGGGGCTATGATACGCAGTATTTT	CASSTGLAGGYDTQYF
13	TRBV5-5	NA	TRBJ1-2	NA	TGTGCCAGCAGCTTGGGGGCAGACTATAGCTACACCTTC	CASSLGADYSYTF
14	TRBV27	once	TRBJ2-7	NA	TGTGCCAGCAGTGGGAGGGGGTTCTCCTACGAGCAGTACTTC	CASSGRGFSYEQYF
15	TRBV6-5	NA	TRBJ2-7	TRBD2	TGTGCCAGCAACCCGGGTGGCGGGAGGCCCTACGAGCAGTACTTC	CASNPGGGRPYEQYF
15	TRBV6-5	NA	TRBJ2-1	NA	TGTGCCAGCAGCTACCGGGACACGGGCTACAATGAGCAGTTCTTC	CASSYRDTGYNEQFF
15	TRBV3-1/TRBV3-2	NA	TRBJ2-7	TRBD1	TGTGCCAGCAGCCCCGGGACAGGGGGTAGGTACGAGCAGTACTTC	CASSPGTGGRYEQYF
12	TRBV11-2	NA	TRBJ1-1	NA	TGTGCCAGCAGCCGAGGGTTCCTTGAAGCTTTCTTT	CASSRGFLEAFF